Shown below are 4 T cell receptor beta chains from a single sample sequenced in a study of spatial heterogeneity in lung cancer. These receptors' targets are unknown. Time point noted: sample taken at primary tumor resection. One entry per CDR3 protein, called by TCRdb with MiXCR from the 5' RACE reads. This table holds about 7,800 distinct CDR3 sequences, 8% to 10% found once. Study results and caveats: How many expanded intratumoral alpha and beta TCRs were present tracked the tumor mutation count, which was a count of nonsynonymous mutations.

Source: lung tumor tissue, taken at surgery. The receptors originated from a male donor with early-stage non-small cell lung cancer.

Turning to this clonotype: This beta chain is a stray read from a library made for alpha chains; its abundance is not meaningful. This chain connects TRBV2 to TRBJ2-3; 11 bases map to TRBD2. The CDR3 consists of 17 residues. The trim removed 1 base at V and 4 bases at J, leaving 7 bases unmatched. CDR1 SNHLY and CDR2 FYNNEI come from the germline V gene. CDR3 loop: CASSEDERLAGPDTQYF. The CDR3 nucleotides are TGTGCCAGCAGTGAAGACGAGAGACTAGCGGGACCAGATACGCAGTATTTT.

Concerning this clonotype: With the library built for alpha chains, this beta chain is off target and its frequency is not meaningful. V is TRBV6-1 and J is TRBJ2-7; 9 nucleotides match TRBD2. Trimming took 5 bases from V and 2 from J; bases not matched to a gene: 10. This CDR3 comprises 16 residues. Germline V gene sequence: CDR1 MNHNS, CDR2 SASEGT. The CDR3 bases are TGTGCCAGCAGTACCTTCGCGGGGGGGCGCGCCTACGAGCAGTACTTC. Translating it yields CASSTFAGGRAYEQYF.

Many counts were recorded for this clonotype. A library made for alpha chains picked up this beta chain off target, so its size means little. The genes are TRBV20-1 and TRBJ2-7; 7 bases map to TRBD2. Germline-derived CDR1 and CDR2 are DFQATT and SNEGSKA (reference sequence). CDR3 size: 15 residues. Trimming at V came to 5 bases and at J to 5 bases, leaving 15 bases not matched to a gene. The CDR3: CSASPRSGKVHEQYF. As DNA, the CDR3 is TGCAGTGCTTCCCCCCGAAGCGGGAAAGTCCACGAGCAGTACTTC.

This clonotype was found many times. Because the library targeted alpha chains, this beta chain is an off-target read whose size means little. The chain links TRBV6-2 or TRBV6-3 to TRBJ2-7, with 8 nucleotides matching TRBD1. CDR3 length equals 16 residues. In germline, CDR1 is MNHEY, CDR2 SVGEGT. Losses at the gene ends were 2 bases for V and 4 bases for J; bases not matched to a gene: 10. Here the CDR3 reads CASSYTTGELWYEQYF. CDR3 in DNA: TGTGCCAGCAGTTACACGACAGGGGAGCTTTGGTACGAGCAGTACTTC.